Listed below are T cell receptor beta chains from one sample, sequenced in a study of blood T cell repertoires in COVID-19. TCRdb's table, derived via immunoSEQ multiplex PCR, lists solely in-frame clones and lacks some. In the table there are fewer than 300,000 clones, roughly 91% of which are singletons. The source material was PBMCs or T cells enriched from blood (not recorded which). The receptors derive from a woman in her thirties or forties with acute COVID-19. The CDR3 runs from the conserved cysteine through the conserved F or W. The D gene is left open where the match is weak. Where a row states a size, it is once, few, many or the class of an expanded clone; other rows omit it.

j_call clone_size v_call d_call cdr3_aa cdr3_nt
TRBJ1-3 NA TRBV4-3 NA CASSLITGASGNTIYF TGCGCCAGCAGCCTTATTACAGGCGCCTCTGGAAACACCATATATTTT
TRBJ2-1 NA TRBV5-6 NA CASSLALLGLPVGYNEQFF TGTGCCAGCAGCTTGGCCCTCCTGGGACTCCCAGTGGGGTACAATGAGCAGTTCTTC
TRBJ2-3 NA TRBV7-6 TRBD2 CASSLDRLAGLGDTQYF TGTGCCAGCAGCTTAGATCGGCTAGCGGGATTGGGGGATACGCAGTATTTT
TRBJ2-5 NA TRBV30 TRBD2 CAWSVLRTSAPFSRETQYF TGTGCCTGGAGTGTACTCAGGACTAGCGCTCCTTTTTCCAGGGAGACCCAGTACTTC
TRBJ1-3 NA TRBV9 NA CASSAYPGQGNTIYF TGTGCCAGCAGCGCTTATCCGGGACAAGGAAACACCATATATTTT
TRBJ2-3 NA TRBV19 TRBD1 CASSIRDSNTDTQYF TGTGCCAGTAGTATCCGGGACAGCAACACAGATACGCAGTATTTT
TRBJ2-2 NA TRBV19 NA CASTPLLNTGELFF TGTGCCAGTACCCCTCTATTGAACACCGGGGAGCTGTTTTTT
TRBJ1-3 NA TRBV28 NA CASSRFGTTGNTIYF TGTGCCAGCAGTCGGTTCGGGACAACTGGAAACACCATATATTTT
TRBJ1-2 NA TRBV2 TRBD1 CASSLIGDRGRGNDYGYTF TGTGCCAGCAGTCTTATTGGTGACAGGGGGCGCGGAAACGACTATGGCTACACCTTC
TRBJ1-1 NA TRBV6-5 TRBD1 CASSPGQGLTEAFF TGTGCCAGCAGTCCCGGACAGGGTTTAACTGAAGCTTTCTTT
TRBJ1-4 NA TRBV4-3 NA CASSQGLGGRATNEKLFF TGCGCCAGCAGCCAAGGCTTGGGGGGACGTGCAACTAATGAAAAACTGTTTTTT
TRBJ2-5 NA TRBV12-3/TRBV12-4 TRBD1 CASSLAGQLQYF TGTGCCAGCAGTTTAGCGGGACAGCTCCAGTACTTC
TRBJ2-1 once TRBV7-9 TRBD2 CASSFGGGRANEQFF TGTGCCAGCAGCTTCGGTGGCGGGAGGGCCAATGAGCAGTTCTTC
TRBJ2-5 NA TRBV7-6 NA CASSLYPPLLTQETQYF TGTGCCAGCAGCTTATATCCCCCCCTGCTTACTCAAGAGACCCAGTACTTC
TRBJ2-5 NA TRBV5-1 NA CASSLVVQETQYF TGCGCCAGCAGCTTGGTAGTCCAAGAGACCCAGTACTTC
TRBJ1-1 NA TRBV28 NA CASQYTANTEAFF TGTGCCAGCCAATATACAGCGAACACTGAAGCTTTCTTT
TRBJ2-2 NA TRBV5-1 NA CASSLAGQGTGELFF TGCGCCAGCAGCTTGGCGGGCCAGGGCACCGGGGAGCTGTTTTTT
TRBJ2-3 NA TRBV5-5 NA CASSSPGTDTQYF TGTGCCAGCAGCTCCCCGGGTACAGATACGCAGTATTTT
TRBJ1-1 NA TRBV28 NA CASSLQGPLNTEAFF TGTGCCAGCAGTTTGCAGGGCCCCCTGAACACTGAAGCTTTCTTT
TRBJ2-3 NA TRBV18 NA CASSPTAGVTDTQYF TGTGCCAGCTCACCAACGGCAGGGGTGACAGATACGCAGTATTTT
TRBJ2-1 NA TRBV2 NA CASGGGPNYNEQFF TGTGCCAGCGGAGGCGGACCGAATTACAATGAGCAGTTCTTC
TRBJ2-4 NA TRBV27 TRBD2 CASRLSGGLKNIQYF TGTGCCAGCAGATTAAGCGGGGGCCTCAAAAACATTCAGTACTTC